The 13 T cell receptor beta chains below were found in one sample sequenced in a study of early T cells in non-severe SARS-CoV-2 infection. TCRdb reprocessed the 5' RACE reads via MiXCR and lists one record per CDR3 protein. The sample yields some 32,000 distinct CDR3 sequences, about 3.8% seen once. The sequencing sample was made of whole blood. These receptors all come from an adult who was a healthcare worker with PCR-confirmed SARS-CoV-2 infection or an uninfected control (not recorded which).

This clonotype came up many times. The chain recombines TRBV6-5 with TRBJ2-5; D not resolved. Trimming shortened V by 1 base and J by 5 bases, and 2 bases separated the two germline ends. This CDR3 has 11 amino acids. Germline V gene lookup returns CDR1 MNHEY and CDR2 SVGAGI. For the CDR3, the DNA is TGTGCCAGCAGTTACTTGGAGACCCAGTACTTC. It encodes CASSYLETQYF.

The sample holds many counts of this clonotype. The V gene is TRBV10-3, the J gene TRBJ2-3; D unclear. V was shortened by 7 bases and J by 2 bases, with 10 bases between the two germline ends. Looked up from germline, CDR1 is ENHRY and CDR2 is SYGVKD. This CDR3 comprises 13 residues. In nucleotides, the CDR3 is TGTGCCATCACCTCCAAATACACAGATACGCAGTATTTT. It translates to CAITSKYTDTQYF.

This clonotype was observed many times. This rearrangement joins TRBV7-2 to TRBJ2-2; TRBD2 might be the D (5 bases). The V gene's germline CDR1 is SGHTA and CDR2 FQGNSA. The length of the CDR3 is 14 residues. The V gene lost 5 bases and the J gene lost 1 base, with 8 bases spanning the gap. The CDR3 DNA is TGTGCCAGCAGCCGAACTAGGAACACCGGGGAGCTGTTTTTT. Amino acids: CASSRTRNTGELFF. Full variable domain (rest looked up from reference TRBV7-2 and TRBJ2-2): GAGVSQSPSNKVTEKGKDVELRCDPISGHTALYWYRQSLGQGLEFLIYFQGNSAPDKSGLPSDRFSAERTGGSVSTLTIQRTQQEDSAVYLCASSRTRNTGELFFGEGSRLTVL.

As regards this clonotype: This clone may be a read error of a much larger clone one base away. The V gene is TRBV6-5, the J gene TRBJ1-4; D not certain. CDR3 length: 14 amino acids. Germline values: CDR1 MNHEY, CDR2 SVGAGI. CDR3 sequence (DNA): TGTGTCAGCAGTTACGGGTTTATTAATGAAAAACTGTTTTTT. Translating it yields CVSSYGFINEKLFF.

The V gene is TRBV25-1, the J gene TRBJ2-1; D tentatively reads TRBD1 or TRBD2 (8 bases each). This CDR3 is 16 amino acids long. The germline V and J ends were trimmed by 6 bases and 2 bases, with 17 bases remaining between them. Germline-derived CDR1 and CDR2 are MGHDK and SYGVNS. CDR3: CASSPGGTGPYNEQFF. CDR3 bases: TGTGCCAGCAGCCCGGGGGGGACAGGCCCCTACAATGAGCAGTTCTTC.

This clonotype was recorded at least ten times. The chain couples TRBV30 to TRBJ2-7; D is unresolved. This CDR3 contains 11 residues. Germline CDR1 GTSNPN, CDR2 SVGIG (reference sequence). Trimming took off 2 bases at V and 1 base at J, with 3 bases between the two ends. CDR3 sequence: CAWSTSYEQYF. DNA of the CDR3: TGTGCCTGGAGTACTTCCTACGAGCAGTACTTC.

This clonotype was picked up many times. The chain carries TRBV20-1 and TRBJ1-2; 7 nucleotides agree with TRBD1. The CDR3 has 13 amino acids. The ends lost 3 bases at V and 6 bases at J; junction bases unmatched: 7. CDR1 is DFQATT, CDR2 SNEGSKA, per germline (reference sequence). The CDR3 DNA sequence: TGCAGTGCTAGCGGGGACAGAGGCGATGGCTACACCTTC. It is translated as CSASGDRGDGYTF.

This clonotype came up a few times. The V call is TRBV29-1, the J call TRBJ2-7; D not certain. Deletions cut 8 bases from V and 8 bases from J, with 16 bases between. The CDR3 has 11 amino acids. Germline V gene sequence: CDR1 SQVTM, CDR2 ANQGSEA. Written as DNA, the CDR3 is TGCAGCATACCCCTGTGGGATAAGCAGTACTTC. It specifies CSIPLWDKQYF.

This clonotype was seen at least ten times. The V gene is TRBV7-2, the J gene TRBJ2-7; D not certain. Trimming left V 3 bases short and J 0 bases short, with 15 bases between. CDR3 size: 16 residues. The germline gives CDR1 SGHTA, CDR2 FQGNSA. The CDR3 spells CASSFMVGYGSYEQYF. DNA for the CDR3: TGTGCCAGCAGCTTCATGGTGGGTTATGGCTCCTACGAGCAGTACTTC.

This clonotype was seen only a few times. V usage is TRBV23-1 and J usage is TRBJ2-4; the D gene is possibly TRBD2 (6 bases). TRBV23-1 is an ORF for which the function is uncertain. V shed 10 bases and J shed 2 bases, with 18 bases lying between them. This CDR3 contains 15 residues. This chain's CDR3 is CANPGFGGTKNIQYF. In nucleotides, the CDR3 is TGCGCCAACCCGGGGTTCGGGGGAACCAAAAACATTCAGTACTTC.

The table lists this clonotype with many counts. This rearrangement joins TRBV9 to TRBJ2-7; 8 bases match TRBD2. V shed 2 bases, J shed 0 bases, and the junction held 13 bases outside the gene matches. The CDR3 totals 18 residues. Germline assignment: CDR1 SGDLS and CDR2 YYNGEE. The DNA of the CDR3 is TGTGCCAGCAGCGTCGGTTTAGCGGGACCTGGGAGCTCCTACGAGCAGTACTTC. Translated, it gives CASSVGLAGPGSSYEQYF. Variable domain in full (rest from reference TRBV9 and TRBJ2-7): DSGVTQTPKHLITATGQRVTLRCSPRSGDLSVYWYQQSLDQGLQFLIQYYNGEERAKGNILERFSAQQFPDLHSELNLSSLELGDSALYFCASSVGLAGPGSSYEQYFGPGTRLTVT.

This clonotype was recorded at least ten times. V usage is TRBV7-2 and J usage is TRBJ1-5; 11 bases align to TRBD1. CDR3 length: 16 amino acids. CDR1 is SGHTA, CDR2 FQGNSA, per germline. V shed 0 bases, J shed 9 bases, and the junction held 7 bases outside the gene matches. The CDR3 sequence: CASSLAGQGAGLPQHF. The CDR3, as DNA: TGTGCCAGCAGCTTAGCTGGACAGGGGGCTGGATTGCCCCAGCATTTT.

This clonotype has ten or more counts. V gene TRBV28 combines with J gene TRBJ2-7; tentatively, D is TRBD2 (6 bases). This CDR3 spans 15 amino acids. Germline V gene lookup returns CDR1 MDHEN and CDR2 SYDVKM. V was trimmed by 6 bases and J by 9 bases, leaving 24 bases between them. This CDR3 reads CASRRLGTLPLGQYF. The CDR3, as DNA: TGTGCCAGCAGACGTTTAGGGACTCTCCCCTTGGGGCAGTACTTC.